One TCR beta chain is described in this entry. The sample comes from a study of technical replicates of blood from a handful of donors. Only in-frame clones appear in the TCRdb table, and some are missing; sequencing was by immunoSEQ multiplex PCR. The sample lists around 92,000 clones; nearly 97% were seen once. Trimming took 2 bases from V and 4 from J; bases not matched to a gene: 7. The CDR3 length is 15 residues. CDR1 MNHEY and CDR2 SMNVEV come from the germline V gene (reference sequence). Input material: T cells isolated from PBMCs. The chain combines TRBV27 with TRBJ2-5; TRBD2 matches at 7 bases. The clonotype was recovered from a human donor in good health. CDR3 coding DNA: TGTGCCAGCAGTTTAACCGGACCGGGGGGAGAGACCCAGTACTTC. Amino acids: CASSLTGPGGETQYF.